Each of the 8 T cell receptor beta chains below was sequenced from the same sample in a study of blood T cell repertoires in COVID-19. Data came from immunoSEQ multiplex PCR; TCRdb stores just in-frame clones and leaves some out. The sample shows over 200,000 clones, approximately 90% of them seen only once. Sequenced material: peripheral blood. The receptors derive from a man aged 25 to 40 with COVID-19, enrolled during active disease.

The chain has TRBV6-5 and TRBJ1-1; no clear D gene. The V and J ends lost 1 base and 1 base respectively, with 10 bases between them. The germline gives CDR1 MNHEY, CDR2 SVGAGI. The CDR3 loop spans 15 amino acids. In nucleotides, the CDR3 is TGTGCCAGCAGTTACTATCGGGGAGAGAACACTGAAGCTTTCTTT. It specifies CASSYYRGENTEAFF.

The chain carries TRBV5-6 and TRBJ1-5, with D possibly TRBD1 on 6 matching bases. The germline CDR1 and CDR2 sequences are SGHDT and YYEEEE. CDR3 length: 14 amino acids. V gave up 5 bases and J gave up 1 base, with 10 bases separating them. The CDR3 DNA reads TGTGCCAGCAGTCACACAGGGAGCAATCAGCCCCAGCATTTT. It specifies CASSHTGSNQPQHF.

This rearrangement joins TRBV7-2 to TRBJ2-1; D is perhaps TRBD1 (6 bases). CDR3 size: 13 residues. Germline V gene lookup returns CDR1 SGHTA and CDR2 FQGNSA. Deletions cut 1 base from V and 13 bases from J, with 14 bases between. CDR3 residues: CASSLDTGTRQFF. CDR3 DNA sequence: TGTGCCAGCAGCTTAGACACCGGGACAAGACAGTTCTTC.

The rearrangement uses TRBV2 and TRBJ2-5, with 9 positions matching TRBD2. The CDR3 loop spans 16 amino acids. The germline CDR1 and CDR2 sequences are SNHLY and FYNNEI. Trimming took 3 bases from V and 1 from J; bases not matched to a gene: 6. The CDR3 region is CASSEVSSGAQETQYF. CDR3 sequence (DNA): TGTGCCAGCAGTGAGGTCTCTAGCGGGGCCCAAGAGACCCAGTACTTC.

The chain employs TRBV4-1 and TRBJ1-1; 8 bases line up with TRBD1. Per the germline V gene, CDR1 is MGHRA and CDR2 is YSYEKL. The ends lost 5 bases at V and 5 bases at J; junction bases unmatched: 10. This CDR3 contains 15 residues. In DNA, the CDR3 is TGCGCCAGCAGCTCGGGTGACAGGGGTTGGACTGAAGCTTTCTTT. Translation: CASSSGDRGWTEAFF.

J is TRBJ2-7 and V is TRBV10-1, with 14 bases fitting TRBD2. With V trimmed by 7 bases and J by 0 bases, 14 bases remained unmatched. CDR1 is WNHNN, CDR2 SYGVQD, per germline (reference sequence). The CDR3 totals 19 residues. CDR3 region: CASTTGGLAGALSSYEQYF. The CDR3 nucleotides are TGCGCCAGCACTACAGGGGGACTAGCGGGAGCGCTGAGCTCCTACGAGCAGTACTTC.

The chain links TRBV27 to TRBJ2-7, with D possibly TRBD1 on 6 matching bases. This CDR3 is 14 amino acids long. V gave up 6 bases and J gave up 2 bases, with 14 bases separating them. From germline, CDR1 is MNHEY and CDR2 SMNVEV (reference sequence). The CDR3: CASRPLDRPYEQYF. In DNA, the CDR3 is TGTGCCAGCAGACCTTTAGACAGGCCCTACGAGCAGTACTTC.

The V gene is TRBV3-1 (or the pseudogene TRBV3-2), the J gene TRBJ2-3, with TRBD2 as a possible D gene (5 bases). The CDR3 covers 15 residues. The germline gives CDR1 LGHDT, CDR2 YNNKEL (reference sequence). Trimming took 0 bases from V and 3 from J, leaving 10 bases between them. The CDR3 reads CASSQEGVRTDTQYF. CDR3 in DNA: TGTGCCAGCAGCCAAGAGGGAGTGAGAACAGATACGCAGTATTTT.